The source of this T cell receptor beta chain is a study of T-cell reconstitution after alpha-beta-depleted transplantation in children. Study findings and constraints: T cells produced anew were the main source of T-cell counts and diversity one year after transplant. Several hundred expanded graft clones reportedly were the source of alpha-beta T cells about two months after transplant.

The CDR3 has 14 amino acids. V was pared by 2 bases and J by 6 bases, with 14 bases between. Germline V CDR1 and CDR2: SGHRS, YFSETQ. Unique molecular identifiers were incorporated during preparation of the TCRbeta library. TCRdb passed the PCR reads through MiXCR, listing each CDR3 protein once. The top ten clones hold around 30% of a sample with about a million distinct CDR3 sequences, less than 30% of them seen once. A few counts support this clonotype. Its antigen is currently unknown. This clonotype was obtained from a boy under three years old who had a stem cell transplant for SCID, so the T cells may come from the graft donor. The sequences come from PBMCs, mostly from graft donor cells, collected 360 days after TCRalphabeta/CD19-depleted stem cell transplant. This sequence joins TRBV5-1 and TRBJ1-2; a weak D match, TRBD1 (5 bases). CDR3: CASSFLEGRDGYTF. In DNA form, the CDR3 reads TGCGCCAGCAGCTTCTTGGAGGGGAGAGATGGCTACACCTTC. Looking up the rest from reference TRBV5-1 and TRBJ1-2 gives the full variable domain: KAGVTQTPRYLIKTRGQQVTLSCSPISGHRSVSWYQQTPGQGLQFLFEYFSETQRNKGNFPGRFSGRQFSNSRSEMNVSTLELGDSALYLCASSFLEGRDGYTFGSGTRLTVV.